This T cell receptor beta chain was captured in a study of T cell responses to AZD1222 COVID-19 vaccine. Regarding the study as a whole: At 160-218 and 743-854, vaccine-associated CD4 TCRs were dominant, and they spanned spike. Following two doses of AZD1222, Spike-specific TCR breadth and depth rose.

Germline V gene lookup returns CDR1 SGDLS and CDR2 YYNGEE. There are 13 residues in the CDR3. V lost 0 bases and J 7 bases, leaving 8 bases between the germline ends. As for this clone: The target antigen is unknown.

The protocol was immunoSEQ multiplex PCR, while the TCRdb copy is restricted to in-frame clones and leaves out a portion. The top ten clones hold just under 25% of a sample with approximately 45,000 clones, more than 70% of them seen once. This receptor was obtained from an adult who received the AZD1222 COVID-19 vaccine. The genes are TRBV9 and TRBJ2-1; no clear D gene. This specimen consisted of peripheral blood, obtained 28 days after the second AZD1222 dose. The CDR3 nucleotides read TGTGCCAGCAGCGTAGCTGGTGAGAATGAGCAGTTCTTC. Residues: CASSVAGENEQFF.